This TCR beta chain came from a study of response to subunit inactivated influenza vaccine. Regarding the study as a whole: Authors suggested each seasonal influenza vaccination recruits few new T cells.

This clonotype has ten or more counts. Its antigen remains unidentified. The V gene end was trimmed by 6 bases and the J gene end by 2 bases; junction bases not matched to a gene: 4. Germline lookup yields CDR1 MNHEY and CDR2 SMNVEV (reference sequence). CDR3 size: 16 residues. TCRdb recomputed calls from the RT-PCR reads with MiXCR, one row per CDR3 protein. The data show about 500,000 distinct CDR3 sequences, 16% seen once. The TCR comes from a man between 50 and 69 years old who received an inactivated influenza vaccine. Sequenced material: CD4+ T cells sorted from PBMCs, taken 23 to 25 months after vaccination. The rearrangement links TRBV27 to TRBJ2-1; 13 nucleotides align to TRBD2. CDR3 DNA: TGTGCCAGCAGCACTGGGACTAGCGGGGCCTACAATGAGCAGTTCTTC. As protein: CASSTGTSGAYNEQFF.